The entry below describes one TCR beta chain. The germline V and J ends were trimmed by 7 bases and 0 bases, with 12 bases remaining between them. This CDR3 has 14 amino acids. CDR1 and CDR2 from the germline V gene are MNHEY and SVGAGI. This entry comes from a study of tumor and adjacent non-tumor tissue in lung cancer. The wider study: Aged roughly 31 to 76 years, patients included 10 men and 4 to 6 women with stage I to III disease. On average, productive TCRbeta reads reached about 4.17 million per sample.

A modified ARM-PCR protocol with three rounds of nested PCR amplified TCRbeta. In TCRdb, the multiplex PCR reads were re-called with MiXCR into one record per CDR3 protein. The data hold more than 85,000 distinct CDR3 sequences, with 62% observed a single time. No cell sorting was done before RNA was extracted from the tissue. The normal lung tissue was taken more than 3 cm from the tumor edge. Donors were chemotherapy-naive, newly diagnosed lung cancer surgical patients in China, August–late 2014. Material: distant non-tumor lung tissue. The genes are TRBV6-5 and TRBJ1-1, with D tentatively TRBD1 (6 bases). This TCR derives from a man aged 60-69 years with non-small cell lung cancer. The CDR3 sequence: CASNKDSMNTEAFF. Here the CDR3 DNA reads TGTGCCAGCAATAAGGACAGCATGAACACTGAAGCTTTCTTT.